The 10 T cell receptor beta chains below were found in one sample sequenced in a study of blood T cell repertoires in COVID-19. Method: immunoSEQ multiplex PCR; TCRdb's copy keeps in-frame clones and lacks some. The sample holds 110,000 or so clones, about 80% seen once. Sequenced input: peripheral blood. The receptors here all came from a woman aged 40 to 50 with acute or convalescent COVID-19.

The gene calls are TRBV12-3 or TRBV12-4 and TRBJ2-3, with D unresolved. The length of the CDR3 is 11 residues. Trimming took 6 bases from V and 14 from J, leaving 15 bases between them. As DNA, the CDR3 is TGTGCCAGCAGCTCTGTCGGAGCTTTGTATTTT. This codes for CASSSVGALYF.

The chain carries TRBV19 and TRBJ1-3; a weak D match, TRBD1 (6 bases). Between the trimmed V and J ends, which lost 5 bases and 11 bases, there was a span of 16 bases. Germline CDR1 LNHDA, CDR2 SQIVND (reference sequence). The CDR3 runs to 13 residues. The CDR3 spells CASSSNYRASIYF. CDR3 in DNA: TGTGCCAGTAGTTCCAATTACAGGGCATCCATATATTTT.

This clone appeared a single time. This chain links TRBV3-1 (or the pseudogene TRBV3-2) with TRBJ2-3; TRBD2 aligns across 8 bases. V lost 0 bases to trimming and J lost 2 bases; unmatched junction nucleotides: 10. Germline loops: CDR1 LGHDT, CDR2 YNNKEL (reference sequence). This CDR3 has 18 amino acids. CDR3 in amino acids: CASSQEGVAGGLTDTQYF. The CDR3 DNA sequence: TGTGCCAGCAGCCAAGAGGGGGTCGCGGGGGGCCTCACAGATACGCAGTATTTT.

The CDR3 loop is CASSPRQGLKDAGGYTF. The CDR3 region has the DNA TGTGCCAGCAGCCCTCGACAGGGCCTGAAAGATGCGGGGGGCTACACCTTC. This chain connects TRBV6-2 or TRBV6-3 to TRBJ1-2; the match to TRBD1 covers 7 bases. CDR1 and CDR2 from the germline V gene are MNHEY and SVGEGT. V lost 6 bases and J lost 8; bases outside the gene matches: 21. The CDR3 length is 17 residues.

V and J are TRBV6-6 and TRBJ2-7; TRBD2 aligns across 7 bases. The CDR3 totals 15 residues. CDR1 is MNHNY and CDR2 is SVGAGI in the germline V gene (reference sequence). The ends lost 2 bases at V and 2 bases at J; junction bases unmatched: 6. CDR3: CASSYGSGAAYEQYF. The CDR3 nucleotides read TGTGCCAGCAGTTACGGCAGCGGGGCCGCCTACGAGCAGTACTTC.

This clone was seen a single time. The chain links TRBV7-9 to TRBJ2-1, with 9 bases matching TRBD2. CDR1 is SEHNR, CDR2 FQNEAQ, per germline (reference sequence). The CDR3 contains 16 residues. V lost 5 bases and J lost 8; bases outside the gene matches: 13. The CDR3: CASSPRRAGGPDEQFF. The CDR3 DNA reads as TGTGCCAGCAGCCCGCGACGGGCGGGGGGGCCCGATGAGCAGTTCTTC.

The chain carries TRBV9 and TRBJ2-3, with TRBD2 matching over 11 bases. Germline loops: CDR1 SGDLS, CDR2 YYNGEE. This CDR3 is built from 18 residues. J was trimmed by 5 bases and V by 4 bases; bases with no gene match: 15. CDR3 nucleotide sequence: TGTGCCAGCAGCCCTCGAACTAGCGGGGGTCCCAAAGTAGATACGCAGTATTTT. It translates to CASSPRTSGGPKVDTQYF.

V is TRBV4-3 and J is TRBJ1-1, with TRBD1 matching over 7 bases. The CDR3 contains 16 residues. Germline-derived CDR1 and CDR2 are LGHNA and YSLEER. Trimming removed 3 bases from V and 7 bases from J; junction bases left unmatched: 14. CDR3 loop: CASSQGVAGGGGEAFF. The CDR3 DNA follows: TGCGCCAGCAGCCAGGGGGTGGCAGGGGGAGGAGGTGAAGCTTTCTTT.

This clone was detected a few times. This chain joins TRBV5-1 and TRBJ2-7; a possible D gene is TRBD1 (5 bases). The germline V and J ends were trimmed by 2 bases and 2 bases, with 11 bases remaining between them. The CDR3 covers 14 residues. CDR1 is SGHRS, CDR2 YFSETQ, per germline. The CDR3 DNA reads as TGCGCCAGCAGCTTTACAGGTGCGACCTACGAGCAGTACTTC. Amino acid sequence: CASSFTGATYEQYF.

The rearrangement links TRBV30 to TRBJ2-7; 7 bases match TRBD1. From germline, CDR1 is GTSNPN and CDR2 SVGIG (reference sequence). The CDR3 spans 14 residues. The ends lost 5 bases at V and 0 bases at J; junction bases unmatched: 7. The CDR3: CAWGGQAYSYEQYF. CDR3 nucleotides: TGTGCCTGGGGCGGACAGGCCTACTCCTACGAGCAGTACTTC.